What follows are 24 T cell receptor beta chains derived from one specimen sequenced in a study of blood T cells in healthy people across ages (dated by TCRdb to the mid-2010s). Libraries were built with 5' RACE. The listed sequencing device is Illumina HiSeq 2500. The second PCR ran for roughly 6 to 11 cycles and used a J-beta primer mix along with a sample-barcoded 5' primer. The raw public data were reprocessed by TCRdb itself: fastp quality trimming at Q25, MiXCR clonotype calling, in-frame beta chains only. When rows share a CDR3 protein, they turn into one entry using the most common DNA and genes. Recorded for this sample are hundreds of thousands of distinct CDR3 sequences; 56% of them occurred a single time. Of the sample, roughly 25% falls within the top ten clones. Source material: blood. The origin of the receptors is a man in his forties in good health.

This clonotype came up many times. The chain joins TRBV7-6 to TRBJ2-1, with 8 bases identical to TRBD2. With V trimmed by 6 bases and J by 0 bases, 22 bases remained unmatched. The CDR3 is made up of 21 amino acids. CDR1 and CDR2 from the germline V gene are SGHVS and FNYEAQ. CDR3 loop: CASSTTPPGRAFQSSYNEQFF. CDR3 nucleotides: TGTGCCAGCAGTACTACACCGCCCGGGAGGGCCTTCCAAAGCTCCTACAATGAGCAGTTCTTC.

This chain joins TRBV2 and TRBJ2-5, with 8 bases lining up with TRBD1. The CDR3 is made up of 15 amino acids. The germline V gene encodes CDR1 SNHLY and CDR2 FYNNEI. The trim removed 6 bases at V and 5 bases at J, leaving 11 bases unmatched. The CDR3 nucleotides read TGTGCCAGCAGCGCTGACAGGGGAAATGGGGAGACCCAGTACTTC. Its protein product is CASSADRGNGETQYF. Looking up the rest from reference TRBV2 and TRBJ2-5 gives the full variable domain: EPEVTQTPSHQVTQMGQEVILRCVPISNHLYFYWYRQILGQKVEFLVSFYNNEISEKSEIFDDQFSVERPDGSNFTLKIRSTKLEDSAMYFCASSADRGNGETQYFGPGTRLLVL.

The chain recombines TRBV7-9 with TRBJ2-3; 13 bases line up with TRBD2. Germline CDR1 and CDR2: SEHNR and FQNEAQ (reference sequence). After removal of 2 bases from V and 14 bases from J, the junction contained 4 bases not matched to a gene. The CDR3 is 13 amino acids. The CDR3 region is CASSLRTSGSLYF. The CDR3 coding sequence is TGTGCCAGCAGCTTAAGGACTAGCGGGAGTTTGTATTTT.

The sample holds a few counts of this clonotype. The V and J genes are TRBV3-1 and TRBJ1-2, with D hard to call. The CDR3 is 13 residues long. Germline CDR1 reads LGHDT; CDR2 reads YNNKEL (reference sequence). V was cut by 0 bases and J by 4 bases, with 6 bases left in between. CDR3 in amino acids: CASSQETGYGYTF. The CDR3 DNA reads as TGTGCCAGCAGCCAAGAGACCGGCTATGGCTACACCTTC.

The chain employs TRBV12-3 or TRBV12-4 and TRBJ2-1, with D possibly being TRBD1 (6 bases). The CDR3 covers 11 residues. The ends were cut back, 5 bases at V and 12 bases at J, with 11 bases in the middle. The CDR3 region is CASSKSRGQFF. The CDR3 nucleotides read TGTGCCAGCAGTAAATCCAGGGGGCAGTTCTTC.

The V call is TRBV7-9, the J call TRBJ2-3; D is unresolved. Between the trimmed V and J ends, which lost 5 bases and 4 bases, there was a span of 16 bases. This CDR3 comprises 15 residues. The germline V gene has CDR1 SEHNR and CDR2 FQNEAQ (reference sequence). This CDR3 reads CASSGNGGISDTQYF. CDR3 nucleotide sequence: TGTGCCAGCAGCGGCAACGGCGGTATTTCAGATACGCAGTATTTT.

This chain links TRBV28 with TRBJ2-7; TRBD1 matches at 7 bases. This CDR3 contains 12 residues. Germline V gene lookup returns CDR1 MDHEN and CDR2 SYDVKM. After removal of 8 bases from V and 1 base from J, the junction contained 2 bases not matched to a gene. The CDR3 here is CASQTGSYEQYF. The CDR3, as DNA: TGTGCCAGCCAGACAGGGTCCTACGAGCAGTACTTC.

V and J are TRBV20-1 and TRBJ2-1, with TRBD2 matching over 11 bases. V shed 4 bases, J shed 4 bases, and the junction held 6 bases outside the gene matches. The CDR3 totals 15 residues. Germline CDR1 and CDR2: DFQATT and SNEGSKA (reference sequence). As DNA, the CDR3 is TGCAGTGCTAACGCCGGGACTAGCGGATACAATGAGCAGTTCTTC. Residues: CSANAGTSGYNEQFF.

This clonotype turned up a few times. The chain employs TRBV4-3 and TRBJ2-7; a possible D gene is TRBD2 (7 bases). Germline CDR1 and CDR2: LGHNA and YSLEER. V dropped 0 bases and J dropped 1 base, with 19 bases sitting between them. This CDR3 region has 18 residues. CDR3 residues: CASSQDRGAGALSYEQYF. In DNA, the CDR3 is TGCGCCAGCAGCCAAGATCGGGGGGCAGGGGCCCTATCCTACGAGCAGTACTTC.

V gene TRBV3-1 combines with J gene TRBJ2-5; D not resolved. CDR1 and CDR2 from the germline V gene are LGHDT and YNNKEL (reference sequence). Between the trimmed V and J ends, which lost 0 bases and 5 bases, there was a span of 4 bases. There are 12 residues in the CDR3. The CDR3 DNA reads as TGTGCCAGCAGCCAAGATTTTGAGACCCAGTACTTC. Protein: CASSQDFETQYF.

The CDR3 is CSVVALAGSQETQYF. CDR3 DNA sequence: TGCAGCGTTGTAGCCCTAGCGGGGTCCCAAGAGACCCAGTACTTC. The chain joins TRBV29-1 to TRBJ2-5, with 9 bases fitting TRBD2. CDR3 size: 15 residues. The V gene's germline CDR1 is SQVTM and CDR2 ANQGSEA. Germline trimming cut 4 bases from V and 1 base from J; bases unmatched to any gene: 7. The full variable domain, its missing parts supplied by reference TRBV29-1 and TRBJ2-5, is SAVISQKPSRDICQRGTSLTIQCQVDSQVTMMFWYRQQPGQSLTLIATANQGSEATYESGFVIDKFPISRPNLTFSTLTVSNMSPEDSSIYLCSVVALAGSQETQYFGPGTRLLVL.

V and J are TRBV15 and TRBJ1-5; 11 bases match TRBD1. The CDR3 is 17 residues long. Germline trimming cut 4 bases from V and 1 base from J; bases unmatched to any gene: 6. Germline lookup yields CDR1 LNHNV and CDR2 YYDKDF (reference sequence). In DNA, the CDR3 is TGTGCCACCAGCAAGGGGACAGGGGGGACGAGCAATCAGCCCCAGCATTTT. It yields the protein CATSKGTGGTSNQPQHF.

The J gene is TRBJ2-1, the V gene TRBV6-2 or TRBV6-3; TRBD2 is a possible D gene (5 bases). The CDR3 contains 15 residues. Germline CDR1 is MNHEY and CDR2 is SVGEGT. V was pared by 6 bases and J by 7 bases, with 19 bases between. The CDR3 protein is CASRRSGPSGNEQFF. Here the CDR3 DNA reads TGTGCCAGCAGGCGCTCAGGTCCCTCGGGGAATGAGCAGTTCTTC.

This clonotype was observed a few times. The chain links TRBV12-3 or TRBV12-4 to TRBJ2-7; D is tentatively TRBD1 or TRBD2 (5 bases each). The CDR3 spans 13 residues. Trimming took 8 bases from V and 6 from J, leaving 17 bases between them. The CDR3 spells CASRFRAAGEQYF. The DNA for the CDR3 is TGTGCCAGCCGGTTCAGGGCGGCGGGCGAGCAGTACTTC.

This clonotype occurred once. The chain couples TRBV12-3 or TRBV12-4 to TRBJ1-4; TRBD1 agrees at 7 bases. The length of the CDR3 is 15 residues. J gave up 4 bases and V 3 bases, and 5 bases lay outside the gene matches. In DNA, the CDR3 is TGTGCCAGCAGTTTCCGGACAGGACGTAATGAAAAACTGTTTTTT. It encodes CASSFRTGRNEKLFF.

This chain uses TRBV11-2 with TRBJ2-7, with 9 nucleotides matching TRBD1. Germline assignment: CDR1 SGHAT and CDR2 FQNNGV. CDR3 size: 14 residues. After removal of 5 bases from V and 3 bases from J, the junction contained 5 bases not matched to a gene. The CDR3 coding sequence is TGTGCCAGCAGCATGGGACAGGGCGACTACGAGCAGTACTTC. This encodes CASSMGQGDYEQYF.

V is TRBV12-3 or TRBV12-4 and J is TRBJ2-2; 8 bases align to TRBD2. CDR3 length: 14 residues. The ends lost 8 bases at V and 4 bases at J; junction bases unmatched: 6. The CDR3 protein is CASGAGVPTGELFF. The CDR3 nucleotides read TGTGCCAGCGGAGCGGGAGTGCCCACCGGGGAGCTGTTTTTT.

CDR3 amino acids: CASSQIQTWLADPYEQYF. DNA for the CDR3: TGTGCCAGCAGTCAGATCCAAACTTGGTTAGCGGATCCCTACGAGCAGTACTTC. J is TRBJ2-5 and V is TRBV6-2 or TRBV6-3; D may be TRBD2 (6 bases). The end of the DNA is better explained by TRBJ2-7, so the J call may be wrong. In germline, CDR1 is MNHEY, CDR2 SVGEGT. CDR3 length: 18 amino acids.

V is TRBV7-2 and J is TRBJ1-5, with TRBD1 matching over 9 bases. The V and J ends lost 4 bases and 4 bases, in that order; junction bases with no gene match: 5. The CDR3 sequence is 15 residues long. Germline values: CDR1 SGHTA, CDR2 FQGNSA. CDR3 in DNA: TGTGCCAGCAGCTCCCGACAGGGGGGTAATCAGCCCCAGCATTTT. It yields the protein CASSSRQGGNQPQHF.

This clonotype has a handful of counts. The chain combines TRBV15 with TRBJ2-5, with TRBD2 matching 7 bases. The CDR3 has 18 amino acids. V was pared by 0 bases and J by 5 bases, with 15 bases of the junction left unmatched. Germline CDR1 and CDR2: LNHNV and YYDKDF (reference sequence). CDR3 in amino acids: CATSRDPPASGRRETQYF. CDR3 nucleotides: TGTGCCACCAGCAGAGATCCCCCGGCTAGCGGCAGGAGGGAGACCCAGTACTTC.

J is TRBJ1-1 and V is TRBV20-1; D might be TRBD1 (5 bases). The V end lost 5 bases, the J end lost 4 bases, and 17 bases lay between the germline ends. The CDR3 sequence is 14 residues long. In germline, CDR1 is DFQATT, CDR2 SNEGSKA (reference sequence). CDR3 in amino acids: CSAERRGWGTEAFF. CDR3 DNA sequence: TGCAGTGCTGAAAGAAGGGGTTGGGGCACTGAAGCTTTCTTT.

Details on this clonotype: Germline is not matched at one junction end, which may reflect a read error. CDR3 loop: CASSQGPGSYNSPLHF. The CDR3 DNA follows: TGTGCCAGCAGCCAAGGGCCCGGCTCCTACAATTCACCCCTCCACTTT. The gene calls are TRBV3-1 and TRBJ1-6, with unresolved D. Germline assignment: CDR1 LGHDT and CDR2 YNNKEL (reference sequence). This CDR3 comprises 16 residues.

This clonotype has a handful of counts. The chain combines TRBV6-5 with TRBJ2-3; the D is unclear. Trimming removed 4 bases at V and 2 bases at J, with 10 bases between. CDR3 length: 14 amino acids. The V gene's germline CDR1 is MNHEY and CDR2 SVGAGI. CDR3 coding DNA: TGTGCCAGCAGTTCCAGTTCCCACACAGATACGCAGTATTTT. This gives the protein CASSSSSHTDTQYF.

This clonotype has ten or more counts. The chain joins TRBV27 to TRBJ2-3; D gene uncertain. The CDR3 consists of 12 residues. V was shortened by 6 bases and J by 4 bases, with 8 bases between the two germline ends. Germline values: CDR1 MNHEY, CDR2 SMNVEV (reference sequence). The CDR3 sequence is CASSPRSDTQYF. CDR3 nucleotides: TGTGCCAGCAGCCCGAGGTCAGATACGCAGTATTTT.